Listed below are T cell receptor beta chains from one sample, sequenced in a study of blood T cell repertoires in COVID-19. Produced via immunoSEQ multiplex PCR; TCRdb's table is partial and in-frame only. Of roughly 200,000 clones listed, about 85% were seen once; the top ten hold approximately 18%. Sequencing input: peripheral blood. The receptors were gathered from a person aged 65 to 79 with COVID-19, enrolled during active disease. Both conserved end residues are part of each CDR3.

j_gene: TRBJ1-3; len: 16; v_gene: TRBV14; CDR3aa: CASSQGARGLGNTIYF
j_gene: TRBJ2-3; len: 14; v_gene: TRBV4-3; CDR3aa: CASSQDHYTDTQYF
j_gene: TRBJ2-1; len: 15; v_gene: TRBV7-8; CDR3aa: CASSLAVVRANEQFF
j_gene: TRBJ1-5; len: 13; v_gene: TRBV19; CDR3aa: CASTGEGRQPQHF
j_gene: TRBJ1-1; len: 14; v_gene: TRBV19; CDR3aa: CASRKTGGLTEAFF
j_gene: TRBJ2-1; len: 15; v_gene: TRBV5-1; CDR3aa: CASRDTSGSYNEQFF
j_gene: TRBJ2-5; len: 13; v_gene: TRBV25-1; CDR3aa: CASSDTGQETQYF
j_gene: TRBJ2-7; len: 15; v_gene: TRBV19; CDR3aa: CASSMGVAGNYEQYF
j_gene: TRBJ2-7; len: 16; v_gene: TRBV27; CDR3aa: CASTPGLGEGLYEQYF
j_gene: TRBJ1-1; len: 15; v_gene: TRBV5-1; CDR3aa: CASSSSQGIGTEAFF
j_gene: TRBJ2-3; len: 16; v_gene: TRBV2; CDR3aa: CASSGTGIFSGDTQYF
j_gene: TRBJ1-6; len: 14; v_gene: TRBV5-5; CDR3aa: CASSRDRVNSPLHF
j_gene: TRBJ2-3; len: 18; v_gene: TRBV7-9; CDR3aa: CASSLSPWGSKGTDTQYF
j_gene: TRBJ1-5; len: 14; v_gene: TRBV19; CDR3aa: CASSSRTGNQPQHF
j_gene: TRBJ1-2; len: 13; v_gene: TRBV12-3/TRBV12-4; CDR3aa: CASSIQGHYGYTF
j_gene: TRBJ2-7; len: 15; v_gene: TRBV28; CDR3aa: CASGTRYRWTYEQYF
j_gene: TRBJ2-3; len: 12; v_gene: TRBV11-3; CDR3aa: CASSSSGDTQYF
j_gene: TRBJ2-1; len: 15; v_gene: TRBV7-2; CDR3aa: CASSPPGGTYNEQFF
j_gene: TRBJ2-1; len: 15; v_gene: TRBV4-3; CDR3aa: CASSQDNMAGGPGFF
j_gene: TRBJ1-2; len: 15; v_gene: TRBV5-1; CDR3aa: CASSPQTGKRDGYTF
j_gene: TRBJ1-6; len: 19; v_gene: TRBV7-2; CDR3aa: CASSLSGGSGFSYNSPLHF
j_gene: TRBJ2-7; len: 14; v_gene: TRBV9; CDR3aa: CASSSVALGGQQYF
j_gene: TRBJ2-1; len: 15; v_gene: TRBV5-1; CDR3aa: CASSSGTSGKGEQFF
j_gene: TRBJ2-3; len: 17; v_gene: TRBV3-1/TRBV3-2; CDR3aa: CASSQDGEKRSTDTQYF
j_gene: TRBJ2-7; len: 14; v_gene: TRBV19; CDR3aa: CASSLSLSSYEQYF
j_gene: TRBJ1-2; len: 15; v_gene: TRBV24-1; CDR3aa: CATSDEGGSWNGYTF
j_gene: TRBJ2-1; len: 15; v_gene: TRBV20-1; CDR3aa: CSASGWAGPYNEQFF
j_gene: TRBJ2-1; len: 14; v_gene: TRBV11-2; CDR3aa: CASSLGLAINEQFF
j_gene: TRBJ2-5; len: 14; v_gene: TRBV6-5; CDR3aa: CASSHRGTHPTQYF
j_gene: TRBJ2-2; len: 15; v_gene: TRBV9; CDR3aa: CASRGTGPGTGELFF
j_gene: TRBJ2-1; len: 13; v_gene: TRBV5-1; CDR3aa: CASSRSGNNEQFF
j_gene: TRBJ1-5; len: 15; v_gene: TRBV4-1; CDR3aa: CASSQDLMVRGAQHF
j_gene: TRBJ2-4; len: 14; v_gene: TRBV5-1; CDR3aa: CASSTRQAQNIQYF
j_gene: TRBJ2-3; len: 17; v_gene: TRBV25-1; CDR3aa: CASSELGSRGQTDTQYF
j_gene: TRBJ2-3; len: 15; v_gene: TRBV28; CDR3aa: CASSLGASGTDTQYF
j_gene: TRBJ2-5; len: 12; v_gene: TRBV19; CDR3aa: CASGLAAETQYF
j_gene: TRBJ2-5; len: 15; v_gene: TRBV4-1; CDR3aa: CASSHLGEGQETQYF
j_gene: TRBJ1-1; len: 14; v_gene: TRBV7-3; CDR3aa: CASSLMGGNTEAFF
j_gene: TRBJ1-5; len: 14; v_gene: TRBV5-1; CDR3aa: CASSLTGANQPQHF
j_gene: TRBJ2-2; len: 14; v_gene: TRBV7-3; CDR3aa: CASSLGGITGELFF